Shown below are 24 T cell receptor beta chains from a single sample sequenced in a study of shared clonotypes between healthy human individuals (dated by TCRdb to 2018 to 2020). The library was generated by the immunoSEQ multiplex PCR assay. TCRdb carries this immuneACCESS record with in-frame sequences only. Its versions omit some clonotypes, under half of them owing to an unresolved V gene in the studies checked, with the rest unexplained. A total of some 510,000 clones appear in this sample, around 74% of them only once. The biggest ten clones account for around 13% of the sample. The sample taken for sequencing was PBMCs. The origin of the receptors is a woman aged 40 to 50 in good health. Some clones in this sample may be carry-over from other donors' samples.

This clone was counted once. The chain recombines TRBV7-2 with TRBJ1-5; 10 bases match TRBD1. Per the germline V gene, CDR1 is SGHTA and CDR2 is FQGNSA. This CDR3 is built from 15 residues. V lost 5 bases to trimming and J lost 7 bases; unmatched junction nucleotides: 8. The CDR3: CASSPPTGGGQPQHF. DNA of the CDR3: TGTGCCAGCAGCCCGCCGACAGGGGGCGGACAGCCCCAGCATTTT.

The V gene is TRBV7-9, the J gene TRBJ2-1; TRBD2 agrees at 8 bases. The V gene's germline CDR1 is SEHNR and CDR2 FQNEAQ (reference sequence). Losses at the gene ends were 6 bases for V and 0 bases for J; bases not matched to a gene: 7. CDR3 length equals 16 residues. The CDR3 sequence: CASSQSLAGSYNEQFF. CDR3 sequence (DNA): TGTGCCAGCAGTCAGAGTCTAGCGGGCTCCTACAATGAGCAGTTCTTC.

V gene TRBV6-5 combines with J gene TRBJ2-1; the D call may be TRBD1 or TRBD2 (5 bases each). Germline V gene lookup returns CDR1 MNHEY and CDR2 SVGAGI. The CDR3 totals 14 residues. The V and J ends lost 7 bases and 0 bases respectively, with 10 bases between them. CDR3 nucleotide sequence: TGTGCCAGCAAGGGGACCAGCTCCTACAATGAGCAGTTCTTC. This encodes CASKGTSSYNEQFF.

The rearrangement joins TRBV7-4 to TRBJ2-1; D may be TRBD1 (5 bases). This CDR3 comprises 16 residues. Trimming removed 3 bases at V and 1 base at J, with 13 bases between. Germline values: CDR1 SGHVT, CDR2 SQSDAQ. CDR3 sequence (DNA): TGTGCCAGCAGCTTGAAGGGGTCAGATTCCTACAATGAGCAGTTCTTC. Translated, it gives CASSLKGSDSYNEQFF.

The V call is TRBV5-1, the J call TRBJ2-1, with 7 bases identical to TRBD2. The germline gives CDR1 SGHRS, CDR2 YFSETQ. Unmatched junction bases numbered 13, after V lost 6 bases and J lost 4 bases. The CDR3 is 16 residues long. CDR3 region: CASTPSLAAGYNEQFF. CDR3 in DNA: TGCGCCAGCACCCCATCCCTAGCGGCCGGGTACAATGAGCAGTTCTTC.

Only a few counts were recorded for this clone. The CDR3 protein is CASSSRTNTEAFF. The CDR3 DNA is TGTGCCAGCAGCTCCCGGACGAACACTGAAGCTTTCTTT. This sequence joins TRBV7-3 and TRBJ1-1, with unresolved D. Germline values: CDR1 SGHTA, CDR2 FQGTGA. The CDR3 consists of 13 residues. Trimming removed 4 bases at V and 1 base at J, with 7 bases between. The whole variable domain, remainder taken from reference TRBV7-3 and TRBJ1-1, is GAGVSQTPSNKVTEKGKYVELRCDPISGHTALYWYRQSLGQGPEFLIYFQGTGAADDSGLPNDRFFAVRPEGSVSTLKIQRTERGDSAVYLCASSSRTNTEAFFGQGTRLTVV.

The chain uses TRBV10-3 and TRBJ2-1; D is tentatively TRBD1 or TRBD2 (5 bases each). Deletions cut 2 bases from V and 9 bases from J, with 17 bases between. This CDR3 has 15 residues. The V gene's germline CDR1 is ENHRY and CDR2 SYGVKD. The CDR3: CAISEVGALLVEQFF. As DNA, the CDR3 is TGTGCCATCAGTGAGGTCGGGGCCTTGCTGGTTGAGCAGTTCTTC.

The rearrangement uses TRBV14 and TRBJ1-2; D gene ambiguous. The CDR3 contains 14 residues. Trimming cost V 2 bases and J 3 bases, with 10 bases left between them. Germline CDR1 reads SGHDN; CDR2 reads FVKESK. CDR3 DNA sequence: TGTGCCAGCAGCCAAAGCGGTCCCTACTATGGCTACACCTTC. Amino acids: CASSQSGPYYGYTF.

The rearrangement joins TRBV27 to TRBJ2-5; 12 positions agree with TRBD1. The DNA end favors TRBJ2-7, so the J call may be wrong. The CDR3 loop spans 15 amino acids. Germline CDR1 MNHEY, CDR2 SMNVEV (reference sequence). The CDR3 loop is CASSISRDRGHEQYF. The DNA for the CDR3 is TGTGCCAGCAGTATTAGCCGGGACAGGGGGCACGAGCAGTACTTC.

V and J are TRBV7-8 and TRBJ2-4; D call uncertain. Germline loops: CDR1 SGHVS, CDR2 FQNEAQ. V was shortened by 5 bases and J by 7 bases, with 9 bases between the two germline ends. The CDR3 is 12 amino acids. The CDR3 DNA reads TGTGCCAGCAGCCCGGAATTGAACATTCAGTACTTC. Its translation: CASSPELNIQYF.

This clone appeared many times. The chain recombines TRBV9 with TRBJ2-7; 9 bases match TRBD2. The trim removed 3 bases at V and 6 bases at J, leaving 4 bases unmatched. Per germline, CDR1 SGDLS and CDR2 YYNGEE. The CDR3 has 13 amino acids. In nucleotides, the CDR3 is TGTGCCAGCAGCGACCGACTAGCGGCCGAGCAGTACTTC. Its translation is CASSDRLAAEQYF.

This clone has a handful of counts. The chain links TRBV5-1 to TRBJ1-5; D perhaps matches TRBD1 (5 bases). The germline V gene has CDR1 SGHRS and CDR2 YFSETQ. The CDR3 covers 15 residues. V was cut by 0 bases and J by 5 bases, with 12 bases left in between. The CDR3: CASSLGQGGYQPQHF. The CDR3 coding sequence is TGCGCCAGCAGCTTGGGGCAGGGAGGCTATCAGCCCCAGCATTTT.

This chain joins TRBV12-5 and TRBJ1-4; D is unclear. Germline V CDR1 and CDR2: LGHNT, FRNRAP. V was clipped by 5 bases and J by 2 bases, with 6 bases between them. The CDR3 contains 13 residues. The CDR3 DNA is TGTGCTAGTGGTACCCCCACTAATGAAAAACTGTTTTTT. It specifies CASGTPTNEKLFF.

This chain links TRBV5-8 with TRBJ2-2; 8 bases align to TRBD1. The CDR3 extends over 16 amino acids. With V trimmed by 1 base and J by 3 bases, 5 bases remained unmatched. From germline, CDR1 is SGHTS and CDR2 YDEGEE. Here the CDR3 DNA reads TGTGCCAGCAGCTTGTGGCAGGGGGCCGACACCGGGGAGCTGTTTTTT. It specifies CASSLWQGADTGELFF.

This rearrangement joins TRBV4-2 to TRBJ1-5; D possibly corresponds to TRBD1 (5 bases). CDR1 LGHNA and CDR2 YNFKEQ come from the germline V gene. The CDR3 has 15 amino acids. The V end was cut by 1 base, the J end by 3 bases, with 10 bases between. The DNA for the CDR3 is TGTGCCAGCAGCCAAGGGGACCGGTTCAATCAGCCCCAGCATTTT. Its translation is CASSQGDRFNQPQHF.

The chain joins TRBV18 to TRBJ2-7; TRBD1 matches 9 bases. Looked up from germline, CDR1 is KGHSH and CDR2 is LQKENI. The CDR3 spans 13 residues. V was pared by 6 bases and J by 6 bases, with 6 bases of the junction left unmatched. For the CDR3, the DNA is TGTGCCAGCTCCCACGGACAGGGGAGCGAGCAGTACTTC. It codes for CASSHGQGSEQYF.

This clone has just a few counts. The chain employs TRBV7-9 and TRBJ2-2; D gene unclear. Germline values: CDR1 SEHNR, CDR2 FQNEAQ (reference sequence). V dropped 4 bases and J dropped 1 base, with 10 bases sitting between them. The CDR3 totals 15 residues. The CDR3 region is CASSSIAQNTGELFF. CDR3 DNA sequence: TGTGCCAGCAGCTCAATAGCCCAGAACACCGGGGAGCTGTTTTTT.

The V and J genes are TRBV19 and TRBJ2-7; D is possibly TRBD2 (5 bases). Germline CDR1 reads LNHDA; CDR2 reads SQIVND (reference sequence). V was shortened by 2 bases and J by 6 bases, with 17 bases between the two germline ends. This CDR3 spans 15 amino acids. This chain's CDR3 is CASSISPGSGSEQYF. The DNA of the CDR3 is TGTGCCAGTAGTATAAGTCCCGGGTCGGGATCCGAGCAGTACTTC.

V usage is TRBV7-9 and J usage is TRBJ2-5; possibly TRBD1 for D (6 bases). The CDR3 contains 14 residues. Between the trimmed V and J ends, which lost 5 bases and 4 bases, there was a span of 14 bases. Germline V CDR1 and CDR2: SEHNR, FQNEAQ (reference sequence). For the CDR3, the DNA is TGTGCCAGCAGCCCCACAGGGAAGAGAGAGACCCAGTACTTC. This codes for CASSPTGKRETQYF.

The chain employs TRBV6-5 and TRBJ1-2; unclear D gene. Per germline, CDR1 MNHEY and CDR2 SVGAGI. V was clipped by 7 bases and J by 8 bases, with 17 bases between them. This CDR3 has 13 residues. CDR3 bases: TGTGCCAGCACCCCAAGACTTCGGACCGGCTACACCTTC. This gives the protein CASTPRLRTGYTF.

This clone is a singleton in its sample. The V gene is TRBV13, the J gene TRBJ2-1; D gene uncertain. Germline V lookup: CDR1 PRHDT, CDR2 FYEKMQ (reference sequence). The CDR3 consists of 14 residues. The V gene lost 1 base and the J gene lost 9 bases, with 13 bases spanning the gap. The CDR3: CASSLVGSPREQFF. The CDR3, as DNA: TGTGCCAGCAGCTTAGTGGGCTCCCCGCGTGAGCAGTTCTTC.

This sequence joins TRBV7-2 and TRBJ2-1; the match to TRBD1 covers 8 bases. V lost 3 bases, J lost 3 bases, and 4 bases stayed unmatched. In germline, CDR1 is SGHTA, CDR2 FQGNSA. The CDR3 contains 15 residues. CDR3 in DNA: TGTGCCAGCAGCTTGACTACAGGGGGCTACAATGAGCAGTTCTTC. It is translated as CASSLTTGGYNEQFF.

CDR3 region: CASRGSGTSGSSTDTQYF. Here the CDR3 DNA reads TGTGCCAGCAGAGGATCCGGGACTAGCGGGAGTTCCACAGATACGCAGTATTTT. V and J are TRBV5-6 and TRBJ2-3; 14 positions match TRBD2. The V gene's germline CDR1 is SGHDT and CDR2 YYEEEE. This CDR3 region has 18 residues. With V trimmed by 5 bases and J by 2 bases, 10 bases remained unmatched.

V is TRBV19 and J is TRBJ1-5; TRBD1 matches 7 bases. V lost 2 bases, J lost 5 bases, and 15 bases stayed unmatched. CDR1 is LNHDA, CDR2 SQIVND, per germline (reference sequence). This CDR3 is 18 amino acids long. This CDR3 reads CASSILIGAGGVYQPQHF. In DNA, the CDR3 is TGTGCCAGTAGTATACTTATAGGGGCAGGGGGGGTCTATCAGCCCCAGCATTTT.